What follows describes a single T cell receptor (beta chain). What it binds is unknown. The authors ran a second PCR of about 7 to 11 cycles using a sample-barcoded 5' primer and a J-beta primer mix. A 12-random-nucleotide template-switch adaptor tagged each cDNA molecule. TCRdb re-derived calls from the 5' RACE reads in MiXCR, one entry per CDR3 protein. The table shows approximately 1,700,000 distinct CDR3 sequences, with 35% to 50% occurring only once. Every sample gave at least 6 micrograms of total RNA when it was extracted. This record belongs to a study of blood T cells in healthy people across ages. Overall study findings and caveats: Measured against age, TCR beta diversity per million T cells decreased in a roughly linear manner.

CDR3 length: 16 amino acids. Trimming shortened V by 4 bases and J by 6 bases, and 23 bases separated the two germline ends. Germline V gives CDR1 SQVTM, CDR2 ANQGSEA. Material: blood. V usage is TRBV29-1 and J usage is TRBJ2-3; D may be TRBD1 (6 bases). The clonotype was recovered from a human donor in good health. The CDR3 DNA reads as TGCAGCGTTGTTCCGGGACATACCATGTTCATGGATACGCAGTATTTT. Translated: CSVVPGHTMFMDTQYF.